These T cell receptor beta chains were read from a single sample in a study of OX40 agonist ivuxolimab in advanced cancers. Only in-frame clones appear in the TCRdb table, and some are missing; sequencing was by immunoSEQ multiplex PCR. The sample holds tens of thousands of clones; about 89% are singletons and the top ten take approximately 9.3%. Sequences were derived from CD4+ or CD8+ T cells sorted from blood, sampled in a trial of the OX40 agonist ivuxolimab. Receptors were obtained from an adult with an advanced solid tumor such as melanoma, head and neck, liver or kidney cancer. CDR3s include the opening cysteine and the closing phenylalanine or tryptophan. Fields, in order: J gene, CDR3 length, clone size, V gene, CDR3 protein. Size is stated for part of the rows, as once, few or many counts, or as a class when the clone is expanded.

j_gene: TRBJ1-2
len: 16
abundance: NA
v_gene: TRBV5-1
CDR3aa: CASSIRTGSYNYGYTF

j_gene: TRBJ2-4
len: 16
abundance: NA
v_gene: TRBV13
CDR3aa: CASSFLRGLAKNIQYF

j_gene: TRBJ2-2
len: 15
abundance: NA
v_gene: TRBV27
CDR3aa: CATRKQVANTGELFF

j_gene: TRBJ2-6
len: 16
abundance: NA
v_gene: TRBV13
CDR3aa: CASSEEGAEGANVLTF

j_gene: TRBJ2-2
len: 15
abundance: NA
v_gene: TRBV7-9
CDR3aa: CASSLSQRNTGELFF

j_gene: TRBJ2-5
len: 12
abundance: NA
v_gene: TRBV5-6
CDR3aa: CASAGTAETQYF

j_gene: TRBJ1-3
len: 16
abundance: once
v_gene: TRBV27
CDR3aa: CASSTRQGSSGNTIYF

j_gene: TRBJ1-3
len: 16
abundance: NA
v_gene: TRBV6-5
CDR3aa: CASSYSALHSGNTIYF

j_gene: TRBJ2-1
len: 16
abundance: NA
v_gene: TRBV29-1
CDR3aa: CSVDRHSGGGYNEQFF

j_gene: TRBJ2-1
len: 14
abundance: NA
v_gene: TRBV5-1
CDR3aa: CASSLSSSYNEQFF

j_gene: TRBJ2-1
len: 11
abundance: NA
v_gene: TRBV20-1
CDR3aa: CSAKLRDEQFF

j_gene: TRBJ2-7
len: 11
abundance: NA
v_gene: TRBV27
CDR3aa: CASSSNHEQYF

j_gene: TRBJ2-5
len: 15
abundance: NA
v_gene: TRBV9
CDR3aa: CASSEGGSYQETQYF

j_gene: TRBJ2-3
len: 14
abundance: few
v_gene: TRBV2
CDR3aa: CASRWTSGRDTQYF

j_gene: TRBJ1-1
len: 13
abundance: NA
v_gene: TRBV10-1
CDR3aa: CASSDQGRAEAFF

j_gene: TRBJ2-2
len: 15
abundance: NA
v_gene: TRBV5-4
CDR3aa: CASSSLQGARGELFF

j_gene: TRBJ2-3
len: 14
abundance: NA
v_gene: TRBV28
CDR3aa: CASSSSPGEDTQYF